Each of the 31 T cell receptor beta chains below was sequenced from the same sample in a study of blood T cell repertoires in COVID-19. Profiled with immunoSEQ multiplex PCR; TCRdb holds only in-frame clones, not every one. Of tens of thousands of clones in the sample, roughly 88% are singletons; the top ten hold 5% to 6.5%. The sample consisted of peripheral blood. These receptors were obtained from a man aged 45 to 65 with active COVID-19.

The chain recombines TRBV4-2 with TRBJ1-1; a weak D match, TRBD1 (6 bases). The V and J ends lost 1 base and 5 bases respectively, with 23 bases between them. The CDR3 extends over 18 amino acids. Germline V CDR1 and CDR2: LGHNA, YNFKEQ. The CDR3, as DNA: TGTGCCAGCAGCCAAGCCAAGGACAGTTACCCCGGGGGGACTGAAGCTTTCTTT. This sequence encodes CASSQAKDSYPGGTEAFF.

This clone was recorded only once. This chain links TRBV11-2 with TRBJ2-5, with a possible D match to TRBD2 (6 bases). The length of the CDR3 is 13 residues. With 7 bases removed from V and 5 bases from J, the gap between germline ends came to 14 bases. Germline V gene sequence: CDR1 SGHAT, CDR2 FQNNGV. CDR3: CASTSGVGETQYF. CDR3 sequence (DNA): TGTGCCAGCACCTCGGGGGTCGGGGAGACCCAGTACTTC.

The chain links TRBV5-4 to TRBJ1-3; 7 nucleotides match TRBD1. From germline, CDR1 is SGHNT and CDR2 YYREEE (reference sequence). The J segment lost 1 base and the V segment lost 0 bases, leaving 1 base of the junction unmatched. The length of the CDR3 is 15 residues. CDR3 in DNA: TGTGCCAGCAGCTTGGTGGGACAGTCTGGAAACACCATATATTTT. It yields the protein CASSLVGQSGNTIYF. Full variable domain (missing parts from reference TRBV5-4 and TRBJ1-3): ETGVTQSPTHLIKTRGQQVTLRCSSQSGHNTVSWYQQALGQGPQFIFQYYREEENGRGNFPPRFSGLQFPNYSSELNVNALELDDSALYLCASSLVGQSGNTIYFGEGSWLTVV.

This sequence joins TRBV29-1 and TRBJ1-2; D unclear. Trimming stripped 4 bases from V and 0 bases from J, with 9 bases between. The CDR3 loop spans 13 amino acids. Germline V gene lookup returns CDR1 SQVTM and CDR2 ANQGSEA. As DNA, the CDR3 is TGCAGCGTTGTCACGACATCTAACTATGGCTACACCTTC. The encoded protein is CSVVTTSNYGYTF.

This chain links TRBV9 with TRBJ1-4; no clear D gene. There are 16 residues in the CDR3. V dropped 4 bases and J dropped 7 bases, with 20 bases sitting between them. Germline V lookup: CDR1 SGDLS, CDR2 YYNGEE. In DNA form, the CDR3 reads TGTGCCAGCAGCTCAGGCCCCGTGCAGGCGGGTGAAAAACTGTTTTTT. It translates to CASSSGPVQAGEKLFF.

The genes are TRBV27 and TRBJ2-7, with D possibly matching TRBD1 (5 bases). V lost 3 bases, J lost 5 bases, and 5 bases lay in between. CDR1 and CDR2 from the germline V gene are MNHEY and SMNVEV (reference sequence). This CDR3 has 11 residues. CDR3 residues: CASSLGHEQYF. The DNA of the CDR3 is TGTGCCAGCAGTTTGGGGCACGAGCAGTACTTC.

The V and J genes are TRBV6-6 and TRBJ2-2; possibly TRBD2 for D (6 bases). This CDR3 is built from 15 residues. Germline V gene lookup returns CDR1 MNHNY and CDR2 SVGAGI (reference sequence). The V and J ends lost 2 bases and 6 bases respectively, with 13 bases between them. CDR3 loop: CASSYPGTGAGELFF. DNA for the CDR3: TGTGCCAGCAGTTACCCGGGGACGGGAGCCGGGGAGCTGTTTTTT.

The chain is built from TRBV10-3 and TRBJ1-4, with 7 bases matching TRBD1. The length of the CDR3 is 14 residues. J lost 5 bases, V lost 0 bases, and 0 bases had no gene match. Germline V lookup: CDR1 ENHRY, CDR2 SYGVKD. The CDR3 sequence: CAISESQGNEKLFF. In nucleotides, the CDR3 is TGTGCCATCAGTGAGTCACAGGGGAATGAAAAACTGTTTTTT.

This chain uses TRBV28 with TRBJ2-7; 9 bases agree with TRBD2. The V segment lost 2 bases and the J segment 4 bases; nucleotides outside the gene matches: 6. The germline gives CDR1 MDHEN, CDR2 SYDVKM. The CDR3 spans 15 residues. The CDR3 nucleotides read TGTGCCAGCAGTTTACATAGCGGGAGCCGGTACGAGCAGTACTTC. Translated: CASSLHSGSRYEQYF.

This clone has a single count. The chain uses TRBV6-2 or TRBV6-3 and TRBJ2-1, with 8 bases lining up with TRBD2. The CDR3 sequence is 15 residues long. Trimming at V came to 5 bases and at J to 0 bases, leaving 3 bases not matched to a gene. CDR1 and CDR2 (germline): MNHEY, SVGEGT. Written as DNA, the CDR3 is TGTGCCAGCAGTCGGACTAGCCCCTCCTACAATGAGCAGTTCTTC. It translates to CASSRTSPSYNEQFF.

The J gene is TRBJ1-4, the V gene TRBV7-8; 12 bases line up with TRBD1. Germline assignment: CDR1 SGHVS and CDR2 FQNEAQ. J lost 14 bases, V lost 5 bases, and 9 bases had no gene match. The CDR3 has 14 amino acids. The CDR3 region is CASSTGQGAAGLFF. CDR3 DNA sequence: TGTGCCAGCAGCACGGGACAGGGGGCGGCGGGTCTGTTTTTT.

The chain links TRBV25-1 to TRBJ1-4, with a weak D call TRBD1 (5 bases). Trimming removed 1 base at V and 3 bases at J, with 9 bases between. Germline loops: CDR1 MGHDK, CDR2 SYGVNS. The CDR3 length is 15 residues. In nucleotides, the CDR3 is TGTGCCAGCAGTGAATTCAGGGCCGCTAATGAAAAACTGTTTTTT. It yields the protein CASSEFRAANEKLFF.

The rearrangement links TRBV19 to TRBJ2-7; 7 bases are shared with TRBD1. J lost 0 bases, V lost 5 bases, and 4 bases had no gene match. Germline V lookup: CDR1 LNHDA, CDR2 SQIVND (reference sequence). The CDR3 is 14 residues long. In DNA form, the CDR3 reads TGTGCCAGTAGTTCTAGACAGGGCTCCTACGAGCAGTACTTC. This translates into CASSSRQGSYEQYF.

The chain recombines TRBV5-1 with TRBJ2-2; 8 bases align to TRBD1. This CDR3 spans 14 amino acids. J gave up 7 bases and V 4 bases, and 6 bases lay outside the gene matches. Germline V lookup: CDR1 SGHRS, CDR2 YFSETQ. The CDR3 coding sequence is TGCGCCAGCAGCCCGGACAGGGCGGACGGGGAGCTGTTTTTT. Its translation is CASSPDRADGELFF. Filled out from reference TRBV5-1 and TRBJ2-2, the complete variable domain reads KAGVTQTPRYLIKTRGQQVTLSCSPISGHRSVSWYQQTPGQGLQFLFEYFSETQRNKGNFPGRFSGRQFSNSRSEMNVSTLELGDSALYLCASSPDRADGELFFGEGSRLTVL.

This clone occurred once. The CDR3 region is CASSQVSGGRLDYEQYF. As DNA, the CDR3 is TGCGCCAGCAGCCAAGTCTCGGGAGGAAGGTTGGACTACGAGCAGTACTTC. V and J are TRBV4-1 and TRBJ2-7; 7 bases are a match to TRBD2. CDR3 size: 17 residues. The junction had 12 bases not matched to a gene; V was cut back by 1 base and J by 3 bases. Germline V gene sequence: CDR1 MGHRA, CDR2 YSYEKL.

J is TRBJ1-1 and V is TRBV2; D gene ambiguous. Germline assignment: CDR1 SNHLY and CDR2 FYNNEI. Trimming stripped 7 bases from V and 0 bases from J, with 12 bases between. The CDR3 has 14 residues. This CDR3 reads CASKKAGLNTEAFF. CDR3 bases: TGTGCCAGCAAGAAGGCAGGCTTGAACACTGAAGCTTTCTTT.

V is TRBV28 and J is TRBJ1-3; 9 bases map to TRBD1. The CDR3 has 14 amino acids. The J segment lost 11 bases and the V segment lost 5 bases, leaving 10 bases of the junction unmatched. Germline-derived CDR1 and CDR2 are MDHEN and SYDVKM. The CDR3: CASSGTGLGVSIYF. CDR3 DNA: TGTGCCAGCAGTGGGACAGGGCTAGGGGTATCCATATATTTT.

The J gene is TRBJ1-1, the V gene TRBV29-1; 12 bases match TRBD1. The germline CDR1 and CDR2 sequences are SQVTM and ANQGSEA. V was pared by 7 bases and J by 10 bases, with 10 bases of the junction left unmatched. The CDR3 has 13 amino acids. The CDR3 nucleotides read TGCAGCGCCCGCGGGACAGGGGGCTTAAGAGCTTTCTTT. The encoded protein is CSARGTGGLRAFF.

This chain links TRBV6-2 or TRBV6-3 with TRBJ2-3, with D possibly being TRBD2 (7 bases). The V end lost 5 bases, the J end lost 2 bases, and 26 bases lay between the germline ends. The V gene's germline CDR1 is MNHEY and CDR2 SVGEGT. The CDR3 loop spans 19 amino acids. CDR3 protein: CASSPRSSGGLPFTDTQYF. In DNA form, the CDR3 reads TGTGCCAGCAGTCCACGCAGCTCGGGGGGCCTACCATTCACAGATACGCAGTATTTT.

This clone was seen only once. The chain recombines TRBV5-4 with TRBJ2-1, with D maybe TRBD2 (6 bases). The CDR3 runs 18 residues. V lost 1 base and J lost 0, with 17 bases in between. Germline lookup yields CDR1 SGHNT and CDR2 YYREEE (reference sequence). The CDR3 region has the DNA TGTGCCAGCAGCTTGTTAAAATTTGGCGGGGCCTCCTACAATGAGCAGTTCTTC. It yields the protein CASSLLKFGGASYNEQFF.

The rearrangement uses TRBV12-3 or TRBV12-4 and TRBJ2-3; 8 bases are shared with TRBD2. Trimming at V came to 5 bases and at J to 10 bases, leaving 8 bases not matched to a gene. The CDR3 runs to 13 residues. In nucleotides, the CDR3 is TGTGCCAGCAGTGTGGAGGGACTAGTCTCGCAGTATTTT. Its protein is CASSVEGLVSQYF.

This chain connects TRBV6-5 to TRBJ1-4; no clear D gene. CDR1 MNHEY and CDR2 SVGAGI come from the germline V gene. This CDR3 contains 15 residues. Trimming took 5 bases from V and 3 from J, leaving 13 bases between them. In DNA, the CDR3 is TGTGCCAGCAGTCAGAGGATGACTTCTAATGAAAAACTGTTTTTT. Translated, it gives CASSQRMTSNEKLFF.

The chain carries TRBV12-3 or TRBV12-4 and TRBJ1-2; D remains ambiguous. CDR3 size: 13 residues. The V end was cut by 2 bases, the J end by 7 bases, with 11 bases between. The CDR3 coding sequence is TGTGCCAGCAGTTTATCGGTTAGGAGTGGCTACACCTTC. Amino acid sequence: CASSLSVRSGYTF.

V and J are TRBV11-1 and TRBJ2-4, with 7 positions matching TRBD1. J lost 1 base, V lost 4 bases, and 4 bases had no gene match. Germline CDR1 is SGHAT and CDR2 is FQDESV (reference sequence). The CDR3 sequence is 15 residues long. The CDR3 reads CASSSDRVAKNIQYF. The CDR3, as DNA: TGTGCCAGCAGCTCCGACAGGGTGGCCAAAAACATTCAGTACTTC. Supplemented by reference TRBV11-1 and TRBJ2-4, the full variable domain reads EAEVAQSPRYKITEKSQAVAFWCDPISGHATLYWYRQILGQGPELLVQFQDESVVDDSQLPKDRFSAERLKGVDSTLKIQPAELGDSAMYLCASSSDRVAKNIQYFGAGTRLSVL.

The chain combines TRBV5-5 with TRBJ2-7; the D gene is possibly TRBD2 (5 bases). The V gene lost 5 bases and the J gene lost 2 bases, with 14 bases spanning the gap. Germline V gene lookup returns CDR1 SGHKS and CDR2 YYEKEE (reference sequence). CDR3 length: 14 amino acids. Here the CDR3 DNA reads TGTGCCAGCAGGCGGAAACCGGAGGCCTACGAGCAGTACTTC. Translating gives CASRRKPEAYEQYF.

The chain joins TRBV5-1 to TRBJ1-6; 8 bases fit TRBD1. CDR1 SGHRS and CDR2 YFSETQ come from the germline V gene. This CDR3 is 16 amino acids long. V lost 4 bases and J lost 3; bases outside the gene matches: 6. The CDR3 is CASSAGQGRYNSPLHF. The CDR3 DNA sequence: TGCGCCAGCAGCGCCGGACAGGGCCGCTATAATTCACCCCTCCACTTT.

The V and J genes are TRBV10-3 and TRBJ2-5; 7 bases agree with TRBD1. The CDR3 is 13 amino acids. The trim removed 6 bases at V and 2 bases at J, leaving 3 bases unmatched. CDR1 is ENHRY and CDR2 is SYGVKD in the germline V gene. DNA of the CDR3: TGTGCCATCAGCGGACAGGAACAAGAGACCCAGTACTTC. Its protein product is CAISGQEQETQYF.

The V and J genes are TRBV2 and TRBJ2-5, with TRBD1 as a possible D gene (5 bases). The CDR3 loop spans 14 amino acids. V lost 9 bases and J 2 bases, leaving 16 bases between the germline ends. In germline, CDR1 is SNHLY, CDR2 FYNNEI. CDR3: CARGEAAGQETQYF. The CDR3 DNA reads TGTGCCAGAGGTGAGGCTGCAGGGCAAGAGACCCAGTACTTC. The full variable domain, completed using reference TRBV2 and TRBJ2-5, is EPEVTQTPSHQVTQMGQEVILRCVPISNHLYFYWYRQILGQKVEFLVSFYNNEISEKSEIFDDQFSVERPDGSNFTLKIRSTKLEDSAMYFCARGEAAGQETQYFGPGTRLLVL.

Only a few counts were recorded for this clone. The genes are TRBV7-2 and TRBJ2-7; maybe TRBD1 (6 bases). The CDR3 is 18 residues long. Germline-derived CDR1 and CDR2 are SGHTA and FQGNSA. V lost 1 base to trimming and J lost 0 bases, with 19 bases between them. The CDR3, as DNA: TGTGCCAGCAGCTTAGTGGTACAGGGTGGTTATGACTCCTACGAGCAGTACTTC. The encoded protein is CASSLVVQGGYDSYEQYF. Using reference TRBV7-2 and TRBJ2-7 for the parts outside the CDR3, the full variable domain is GAGVSQSPSNKVTEKGKDVELRCDPISGHTALYWYRQSLGQGLEFLIYFQGNSAPDKSGLPSDRFSAERTGGSVSTLTIQRTQQEDSAVYLCASSLVVQGGYDSYEQYFGPGTRLTVT.

This chain uses TRBV18 with TRBJ2-7, with a tentative D call TRBD2 (6 bases). The CDR3 is made up of 14 amino acids. Trimming left V 1 base short and J 5 bases short, with 12 bases between. The germline V gene encodes CDR1 KGHSH and CDR2 LQKENI. The CDR3 protein is CASSPLDGSHEQYF. The DNA of the CDR3 is TGTGCCAGCTCACCACTAGACGGGAGCCACGAGCAGTACTTC. Full variable domain (outside the CDR3, taken from reference TRBV18 and TRBJ2-7): NAGVMQNPRHLVRRRGQEARLRCSPMKGHSHVYWYRQLPEEGLKFMVYLQKENIIDESGMPKERFSAEFPKEGPSILRIQQVVRGDSAAYFCASSPLDGSHEQYFGPGTRLTVT.

Only a few counts were recorded for this clone. The chain employs TRBV6-4 and TRBJ2-3; 11 bases agree with TRBD2. This CDR3 region has 14 residues. Germline CDR1 reads MRHNA; CDR2 reads SNTAGT. V dropped 6 bases and J dropped 4; count of bases not matched to a gene: 3. The CDR3 DNA follows: TGTGCCAGCAGACTAGCGGGAGACTCAGATACGCAGTATTTT. As protein: CASRLAGDSDTQYF.